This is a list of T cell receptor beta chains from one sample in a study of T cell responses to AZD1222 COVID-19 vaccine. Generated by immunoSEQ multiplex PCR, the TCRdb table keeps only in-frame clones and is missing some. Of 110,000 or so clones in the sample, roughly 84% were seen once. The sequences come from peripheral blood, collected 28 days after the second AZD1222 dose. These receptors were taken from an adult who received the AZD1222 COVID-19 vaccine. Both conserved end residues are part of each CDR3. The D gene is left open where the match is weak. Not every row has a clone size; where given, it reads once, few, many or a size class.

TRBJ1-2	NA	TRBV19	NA	CASNLPGLRINYGYTF	TGTGCCAGTAACCTCCCGGGACTGCGGATTAACTATGGCTACACCTTC
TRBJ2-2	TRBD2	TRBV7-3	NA	CASSPKVFTSGYTGELFF	TGTGCCAGCAGCCCCAAGGTGTTTACTAGCGGTTACACCGGGGAGCTGTTTTTT
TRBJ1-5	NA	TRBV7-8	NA	CASSRDAQPQHF	TGTGCCAGCAGCCGCGACGCGCAGCCCCAGCATTTT
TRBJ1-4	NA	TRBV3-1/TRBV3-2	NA	CASSQVATATNEKLFF	TGTGCCAGCAGCCAAGTGGCAACTGCAACTAATGAAAAACTGTTTTTT
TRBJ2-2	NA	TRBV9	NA	CASRAWGGAGTGELFF	TGTGCCAGCCGCGCCTGGGGGGGGGCGGGCACCGGGGAGCTGTTTTTT
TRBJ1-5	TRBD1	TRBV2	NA	CASRVDRNQPQHF	TGTGCCAGCAGAGTGGACAGGAATCAGCCCCAGCATTTT
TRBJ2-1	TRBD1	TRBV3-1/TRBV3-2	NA	CGSGQGYGNEQFF	TGTGGCTCGGGACAGGGGTATGGGAATGAGCAGTTCTTC
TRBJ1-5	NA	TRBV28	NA	CASSLWGTRSNQPQHF	TGTGCCAGCAGTTTATGGGGGACGAGGAGCAATCAGCCCCAGCATTTT
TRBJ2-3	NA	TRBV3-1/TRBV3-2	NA	CASSQDLLRTDTQYF	TGTGCCAGCAGCCAGGACCTACTCCGCACAGATACGCAGTATTTT
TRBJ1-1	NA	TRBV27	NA	CASSFKQPGQRTEAFF	TGTGCCAGCAGTTTCAAACAACCGGGACAAAGGACTGAAGCTTTCTTT
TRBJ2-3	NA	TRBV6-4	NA	CASSDGTSTDTQYF	TGTGCCAGCAGTGACGGGACTAGCACAGATACGCAGTATTTT
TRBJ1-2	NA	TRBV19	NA	CASSIGKDTLRGYTF	TGTGCCAGTAGTATTGGAAAGGATACGTTGCGTGGCTACACCTTC
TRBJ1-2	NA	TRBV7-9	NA	CASSSGTGRYDGYTF	TGTGCCAGCAGCTCGGGAACAGGGCGGTACGATGGCTACACCTTC
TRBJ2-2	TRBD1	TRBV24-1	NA	CATSDGTGVGELFF	TGTGCCACCAGTGACGGGACAGGGGTCGGGGAGCTGTTTTTT
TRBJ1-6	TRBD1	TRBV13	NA	CASSFDRGNSPLHF	TGTGCCAGCAGCTTCGACAGGGGTAATTCACCCCTCCACTTT
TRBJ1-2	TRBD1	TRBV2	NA	CASSAIGGTGDFNYGYTF	TGTGCCAGCAGTGCAATTGGAGGGACAGGGGACTTTAACTATGGCTACACCTTC
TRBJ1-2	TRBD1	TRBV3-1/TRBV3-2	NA	CASSQGNTGGLGYTF	TGTGCCAGCAGCCAAGGCAATACAGGGGGTCTTGGCTACACCTTC
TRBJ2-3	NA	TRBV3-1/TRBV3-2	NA	CASSQASTDTQYF	TGTGCCAGCAGCCAGGCTAGCACAGATACGCAGTATTTT
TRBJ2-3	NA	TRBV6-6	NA	CASSYSRGDTQYF	TGTGCCAGCAGTTACTCCAGGGGAGATACGCAGTATTTT
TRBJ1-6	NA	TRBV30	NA	CAWLGGGNSPLHF	TGTGCCTGGCTAGGGGGGGGTAATTCACCCCTCCACTTT
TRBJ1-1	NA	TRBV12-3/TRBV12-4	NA	CASSPRTEAFF	TGTGCCAGCAGCCCGCGTACTGAAGCTTTCTTT
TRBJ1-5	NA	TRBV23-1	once	CASRPGTHQPQHF	TGCGCCAGCAGACCCGGGACCCATCAGCCCCAGCATTTT
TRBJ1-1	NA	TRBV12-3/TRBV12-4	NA	CASSLSRVTEAFF	TGTGCCAGCTCCTTGAGCAGGGTGACTGAAGCTTTCTTT
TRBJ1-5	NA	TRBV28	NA	CASRSIRITLSNQPQHF	TGTGCCAGCCGATCGATCCGGATTACACTTAGCAATCAGCCCCAGCATTTT
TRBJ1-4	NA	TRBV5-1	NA	CASSLTLGGDEKLFF	TGCGCCAGCAGCTTGACTCTCGGGGGAGATGAAAAACTGTTTTTT
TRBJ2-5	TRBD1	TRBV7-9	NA	CASSRTGGIQETQYF	TGTGCCAGCAGCAGGACAGGGGGGATCCAAGAGACCCAGTACTTC
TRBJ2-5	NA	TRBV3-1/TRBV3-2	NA	CASSQVFADEETQYF	TGTGCCAGCAGCCAAGTATTTGCGGATGAGGAGACCCAGTACTTC
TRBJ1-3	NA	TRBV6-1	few	CASSDRRGVGNTIYF	TGTGCCAGCAGTGACCGACGGGGGGTGGGAAACACCATATATTTT
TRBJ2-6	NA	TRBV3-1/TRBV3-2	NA	CASSQDPTTGANVLTF	TGTGCCAGCAGCCAAGATCCGACAACTGGGGCCAACGTCCTGACTTTC
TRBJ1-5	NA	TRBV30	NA	CAWSVIRELRGNQPQHF	TGTGCCTGGAGTGTTATCAGGGAGTTGAGGGGCAATCAGCCCCAGCATTTT
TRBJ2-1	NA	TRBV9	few	CASSPGYPNEQFF	TGTGCCAGCAGCCCGGGGTACCCGAATGAGCAGTTCTTC
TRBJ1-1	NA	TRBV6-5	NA	CASRGHGRNTEAFF	TGTGCCAGCAGGGGCCACGGCCGGAACACTGAAGCTTTCTTT
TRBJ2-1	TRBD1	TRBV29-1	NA	CSVTGEVDNEQFF	TGCAGCGTGACAGGGGAAGTGGACAATGAGCAGTTCTTC
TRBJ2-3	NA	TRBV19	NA	CASTIGAQGTDTQYF	TGTGCCAGTACTATCGGTGCTCAAGGGACAGATACGCAGTATTTT
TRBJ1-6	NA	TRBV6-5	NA	CASSSVNSPLHF	TGTGCCAGCAGCTCTGTTAATTCACCCCTCCACTTT
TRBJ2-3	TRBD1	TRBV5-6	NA	CASSLGQGASTDTQYF	TGTGCCAGCAGCTTAGGACAGGGCGCTAGCACAGATACGCAGTATTTT
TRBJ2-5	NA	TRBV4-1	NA	CASSRGGGTVETQYF	TGCGCCAGCAGCCGCGGCGGCGGGACTGTCGAGACCCAGTACTTC
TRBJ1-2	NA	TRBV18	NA	CASSTGNYGYTF	TGTGCCAGCTCAACAGGGAACTATGGCTACACCTTC
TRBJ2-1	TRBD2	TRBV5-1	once	CATRASGTNPTYNEQFF	TGCGCCACCAGGGCTAGCGGAACAAACCCGACATACAATGAGCAGTTCTTC
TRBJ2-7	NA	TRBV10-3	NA	CAISESVAGLTYEQYF	TGTGCCATCAGTGAGTCTGTGGCAGGCCTAACCTACGAGCAGTACTTC
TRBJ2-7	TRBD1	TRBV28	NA	CASNIPRTGGYEQYF	TGTGCCAGCAATATTCCCAGGACAGGGGGCTACGAGCAGTACTTC
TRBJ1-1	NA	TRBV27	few	CASSLSQGMNTEAFF	TGTGCCAGCAGTTTATCGCAGGGAATGAACACTGAAGCTTTCTTT
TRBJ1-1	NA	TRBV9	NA	CASSVAPLPNTEAFF	TGTGCCAGCAGCGTAGCGCCGCTACCGAACACTGAAGCTTTCTTT
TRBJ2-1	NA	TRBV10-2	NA	CASRGPPDNEQFF	TGCGCCAGCCGGGGCCCGCCGGACAATGAGCAGTTCTTC
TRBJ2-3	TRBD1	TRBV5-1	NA	CASTGDRTFPDTQYF	TGCGCCAGCACCGGGGACAGAACCTTTCCAGATACGCAGTATTTT
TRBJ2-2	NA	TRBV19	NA	CASKYVGANTGELFF	TGTGCCAGTAAATATGTGGGTGCGAACACCGGGGAGCTGTTTTTT
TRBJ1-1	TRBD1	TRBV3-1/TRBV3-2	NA	CASSQATGGSEAFF	TGTGCCAGCAGCCAAGCAACAGGGGGATCTGAAGCTTTCTTT
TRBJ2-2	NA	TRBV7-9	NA	CASSLTESMGAELFF	TGTGCCAGCAGCCTAACTGAGTCTATGGGAGCGGAGCTGTTTTTT
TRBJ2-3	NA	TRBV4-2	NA	CASSQAGVAGSDTQYF	TGTGCCAGCAGCCAAGCGGGGGTCGCGGGATCAGATACGCAGTATTTT
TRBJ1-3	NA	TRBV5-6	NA	CASSWTTGNTIYF	TGTGCCAGCAGCTGGACAACTGGAAACACCATATATTTT
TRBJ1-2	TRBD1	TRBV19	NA	CASSFRDREATNYGYTF	TGTGCCAGTAGTTTCCGGGACAGGGAGGCCACTAACTATGGCTACACCTTC
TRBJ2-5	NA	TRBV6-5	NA	CASSYARGGQETQYF	TGTGCCAGCAGTTATGCGCGGGGCGGGCAAGAGACCCAGTACTTC
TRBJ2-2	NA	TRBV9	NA	CASSVRSTGFGELFF	TGTGCCAGCAGCGTAAGGTCTACTGGGTTCGGGGAGCTGTTTTTT
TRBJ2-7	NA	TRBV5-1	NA	CASSFPGNEQYF	TGCGCCAGCAGCTTCCCCGGGAACGAGCAGTACTTC
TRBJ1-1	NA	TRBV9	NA	CASSSPGSRAFF	TGTGCCAGCAGCTCCCCGGGGTCCCGGGCTTTCTTT